The 24 T cell receptor beta chains presented below share a single source sample, sequenced in a study of cytomegalovirus exposure and HLA in healthy donors. PCR employed 60 Vbeta and 13 Jbeta primers. Data came from immunoSEQ multiplex PCR; TCRdb stores just in-frame clones and leaves some out. This table has just over 150,000 clones, roughly 84% appearing once. The sample comprised PBMCs. The receptors shown here come from a man aged 18 to 30 in good health and CMV-seropositive.

The gene calls are TRBV6-1 and TRBJ1-5; 7 bases match TRBD1. Germline values: CDR1 MNHNS, CDR2 SASEGT. V shed 7 bases and J 4 bases; nucleotides not matched to a gene: 7. There are 14 residues in the CDR3. The DNA for the CDR3 is TGTGCCAGCAACCCGGGACAGAATAATCAGCCCCAGCATTTT. The encoded protein is CASNPGQNNQPQHF.

The rearrangement uses TRBV29-1 and TRBJ2-7; 7 bases are shared with TRBD1. The germline gives CDR1 SQVTM, CDR2 ANQGSEA. This CDR3 has 12 residues. V trimming: 6 bases; J trimming: 3 bases; junction bases outside the gene matches: 5. The CDR3 region is CSVVPGGYEQYF. The DNA for the CDR3 is TGCAGCGTGGTACCAGGGGGCTACGAGCAGTACTTC.

The chain carries TRBV7-3 and TRBJ2-2, with 11 bases fitting TRBD2. Germline CDR1 SGHTA, CDR2 FQGTGA. The ends lost 0 bases at V and 2 bases at J; junction bases unmatched: 2. The CDR3 is made up of 17 amino acids. In DNA, the CDR3 is TGTGCCAGCAGCTTAACTAGCGGGGGGGCCAACACCGGGGAGCTGTTTTTT. Amino acids: CASSLTSGGANTGELFF. Filled out from reference TRBV7-3 and TRBJ2-2, the complete variable domain reads GAGVSQTPSNKVTEKGKYVELRCDPISGHTALYWYRQSLGQGPEFLIYFQGTGAADDSGLPNDRFFAVRPEGSVSTLKIQRTERGDSAVYLCASSLTSGGANTGELFFGEGSRLTVL.

This clone was observed once. The J gene is TRBJ1-4, the V gene TRBV6-5, with TRBD1 matching over 7 bases. The CDR3 runs to 16 residues. The germline V gene has CDR1 MNHEY and CDR2 SVGAGI. V dropped 4 bases and J dropped 8; count of bases not matched to a gene: 13. The CDR3 loop reads CASSFGPTGHGEKLFF. In DNA, the CDR3 is TGTGCCAGCAGTTTCGGCCCGACAGGGCATGGAGAAAAACTGTTTTTT.

The rearrangement links TRBV27 to TRBJ2-7; 8 nucleotides match TRBD1. Per the germline V gene, CDR1 is MNHEY and CDR2 is SMNVEV (reference sequence). V lost 3 bases, J lost 2 bases, and 3 bases stayed unmatched. The CDR3 runs to 14 residues. The CDR3 reads CASSFAQGAYEQYF. The DNA for the CDR3 is TGTGCCAGCAGTTTCGCACAGGGGGCCTACGAGCAGTACTTC.

The J gene is TRBJ1-2, the V gene TRBV12-5, with D hard to call. V was trimmed by 1 base and J by 0 bases, leaving 3 bases between them. Germline V gene data show CDR1 as LGHNT and CDR2 as FRNRAP. The CDR3 extends over 13 amino acids. CDR3 bases: TGTGCTAGTGGTTTGGGAGCTAACTATGGCTACACCTTC. Residues: CASGLGANYGYTF.

Written as DNA, the CDR3 is TGTGCTAGTGGTGGGGAAAAGGGGGTAGTCTATGGCTACACCTTC. As protein: CASGGEKGVVYGYTF. The V and J genes are TRBV12-5 and TRBJ1-2; D may be TRBD1 (6 bases). V lost 5 bases, J lost 4 bases, and 17 bases lay in between. Germline V lookup: CDR1 LGHNT, CDR2 FRNRAP. CDR3 length equals 15 residues.

This clone has just one count. The rearrangement joins TRBV27 to TRBJ2-7; the D gene is possibly TRBD2 (5 bases). Germline loops: CDR1 MNHEY, CDR2 SMNVEV (reference sequence). CDR3 length: 12 amino acids. Trimming removed 10 bases at V and 7 bases at J, with 17 bases between. CDR3 bases: TGTGCCAACCCGGGAACTCCTACGGAGCAGTACTTC. Translating gives CANPGTPTEQYF.

The V and J genes are TRBV19 and TRBJ1-2; 7 bases align to TRBD1. The ends lost 2 bases at V and 4 bases at J; junction bases unmatched: 4. The germline CDR1 and CDR2 sequences are LNHDA and SQIVND (reference sequence). There are 14 residues in the CDR3. CDR3 in amino acids: CASSITGAPYGYTF. CDR3 in DNA: TGTGCCAGTAGTATAACAGGGGCTCCCTATGGCTACACCTTC.

The J gene is TRBJ1-1, the V gene TRBV5-6; the D gene is possibly TRBD1 (6 bases). The V end was cut by 0 bases, the J end by 0 bases, with 15 bases between. CDR1 SGHDT and CDR2 YYEEEE come from the germline V gene. This CDR3 has 17 residues. This CDR3 is CASSLEFGQKMNTEAFF. The DNA of the CDR3 is TGTGCCAGCAGCTTGGAGTTCGGACAGAAGATGAACACTGAAGCTTTCTTT.

The rearrangement uses TRBV5-4 and TRBJ2-7; TRBD1 is a possible D gene (5 bases). Germline V gives CDR1 SGHNT, CDR2 YYREEE (reference sequence). V lost 0 bases, J lost 0 bases, and 10 bases lay in between. The CDR3 consists of 15 residues. The CDR3 DNA reads TGTGCCAGCAGCTTGGGGTGGGGCCCCTCCTACGAGCAGTACTTC. Translated: CASSLGWGPSYEQYF.

This chain joins TRBV27 and TRBJ2-2, with a weak D call TRBD1 (6 bases). CDR1 is MNHEY and CDR2 is SMNVEV in the germline V gene (reference sequence). The length of the CDR3 is 13 residues. V was shortened by 6 bases and J by 5 bases, with 10 bases between the two germline ends. The CDR3 spells CASRFTGTGELFF. The DNA of the CDR3 is TGTGCCAGCAGGTTCACAGGGACCGGGGAGCTGTTTTTT.

This clone came up once. The rearrangement links TRBV4-3 to TRBJ2-7; TRBD1 might be the D (5 bases). The CDR3 length is 12 residues. CDR1 is LGHNA and CDR2 is YSLEER in the germline V gene. V lost 4 bases and J 5 bases, leaving 9 bases between the germline ends. CDR3 nucleotides: TGCGCCAGCAGCCTGGAAGGGGACGAGCAGTACTTC. This codes for CASSLEGDEQYF.

The chain has TRBV30 and TRBJ2-7, with a possible D match to TRBD1 (5 bases). Germline CDR1 is GTSNPN and CDR2 is SVGIG (reference sequence). The CDR3 extends over 14 amino acids. Between the trimmed V and J ends, which lost 0 bases and 9 bases, there was a span of 18 bases. CDR3 bases: TGTGCCTGGAGTGTAGGTGGGGCAGGGCCGGGGCAGTACTTC. Its protein product is CAWSVGGAGPGQYF.

The genes are TRBV30 and TRBJ1-1, with a weak D call TRBD1 (6 bases). The CDR3 sequence is 15 residues long. Trimming cost V 3 bases and J 0 bases, with 14 bases left between them. CDR1 and CDR2 from the germline V gene are GTSNPN and SVGIG (reference sequence). The DNA for the CDR3 is TGTGCCTGGAGGACCCCCGGGGGGCTGAACACTGAAGCTTTCTTT. As protein: CAWRTPGGLNTEAFF.

The rearrangement joins TRBV27 to TRBJ1-6, with 9 nucleotides matching TRBD1. Trimming cost V 3 bases and J 0 bases; bases outside gene matches: 0. The length of the CDR3 is 16 residues. Germline CDR1 and CDR2: MNHEY and SMNVEV (reference sequence). CDR3 bases: TGTGCCAGCAGTTTGGGACAGGGCTCCTATAATTCACCCCTCCACTTT. It translates to CASSLGQGSYNSPLHF.

V is TRBV14 and J is TRBJ1-5; D gene unclear. This CDR3 has 13 amino acids. Trimming left V 1 base short and J 10 bases short, with 11 bases between. The germline gives CDR1 SGHDN, CDR2 FVKESK. As DNA, the CDR3 is TGTGCCAGCAGCCAAGGGACTCCGCCACCCCAGCATTTT. Translating gives CASSQGTPPPQHF. Full variable domain (rest looked up from reference TRBV14 and TRBJ1-5): EAGVTQFPSHSVIEKGQTVTLRCDPISGHDNLYWYRRVMGKEIKFLLHFVKESKQDESGMPNNRFLAERTGGTYSTLKVQPAELEDSGVYFCASSQGTPPPQHFGDGTRLSIL.

The rearrangement links TRBV25-1 to TRBJ2-3; D uncertain. There are 14 residues in the CDR3. Trimming left V 5 bases short and J 8 bases short, with 17 bases between. CDR1 and CDR2 (germline): MGHDK, SYGVNS. CDR3 sequence (DNA): TGTGCCAGCAGTTCCTCGGGTCCTAGAGGTACGCAGTATTTT. Its protein is CASSSSGPRGTQYF. Full variable domain (outside the CDR3, taken from reference TRBV25-1 and TRBJ2-3): EADIYQTPRYLVIGTGKKITLECSQTMGHDKMYWYQQDPGMELHLIHYSYGVNSTEKGDLSSESTVSRIRTEHFPLTLESARPSHTSQYLCASSSSGPRGTQYFGPGTRLTVL.

This clone was detected once. This sequence joins TRBV6-1 and TRBJ2-2; no clear D. Germline CDR1 is MNHNS and CDR2 is SASEGT. The CDR3 runs 18 residues. Trimming shortened V by 3 bases and J by 3 bases, and 20 bases separated the two germline ends. As DNA, the CDR3 is TGTGCCAGCAGTGATAGGTGGGCCGACGCGCAGTACACCGGGGAGCTGTTTTTT. Its translation is CASSDRWADAQYTGELFF.

The rearrangement uses TRBV7-2 and TRBJ2-5; D ambiguous. The CDR3 runs to 12 residues. With 9 bases removed from V and 2 bases from J, the gap between germline ends came to 10 bases. Germline V gene data show CDR1 as SGHTA and CDR2 as FQGNSA. The CDR3 nucleotides are TGTGCCAGTGGTATGAGGCAAGAGACCCAGTACTTC. Translating it yields CASGMRQETQYF.

V is TRBV2 and J is TRBJ1-2; D unresolved. CDR1 SNHLY and CDR2 FYNNEI come from the germline V gene. Trimming removed 4 bases from V and 5 bases from J, with 11 bases in between. CDR3 size: 13 residues. CDR3 protein: CASSARPGYGYTF. The CDR3 bases are TGTGCCAGCAGTGCGCGGCCCGGGTATGGCTACACCTTC.

This rearrangement joins TRBV5-6 to TRBJ2-4, with 10 bases aligning to TRBD1. The germline V gene has CDR1 SGHDT and CDR2 YYEEEE. V lost 3 bases and J lost 6; bases outside the gene matches: 18. The CDR3 runs to 19 residues. CDR3 in DNA: TGTGCCAGCAGCTCGGGGACAGGGGATGCCCTCGGGTTCGGAAACATTCAGTACTTC. This codes for CASSSGTGDALGFGNIQYF.

V is TRBV2 and J is TRBJ2-7; D is perhaps TRBD2 (6 bases). Per germline, CDR1 SNHLY and CDR2 FYNNEI. The CDR3 extends over 14 amino acids. The V end lost 1 base, the J end lost 2 bases, and 9 bases lay between the germline ends. In nucleotides, the CDR3 is TGTGCCAGCAGTGAAGGGGGGGTCGCCTACGAGCAGTACTTC. It specifies CASSEGGVAYEQYF.

The chain has TRBV5-1 and TRBJ1-2, with 7 bases lining up with TRBD1. The CDR3 is 15 residues long. Per the germline V gene, CDR1 is SGHRS and CDR2 is YFSETQ. The ends lost 3 bases at V and 2 bases at J; junction bases unmatched: 7. The CDR3, as DNA: TGCGCCAGCAGCTCCGTCGGACAGGCCAACTATGGCTACACCTTC. This translates into CASSSVGQANYGYTF. The entire variable domain, with the rest obtained from reference TRBV5-1 and TRBJ1-2, is as follows: KAGVTQTPRYLIKTRGQQVTLSCSPISGHRSVSWYQQTPGQGLQFLFEYFSETQRNKGNFPGRFSGRQFSNSRSEMNVSTLELGDSALYLCASSSVGQANYGYTFGSGTRLTVV.